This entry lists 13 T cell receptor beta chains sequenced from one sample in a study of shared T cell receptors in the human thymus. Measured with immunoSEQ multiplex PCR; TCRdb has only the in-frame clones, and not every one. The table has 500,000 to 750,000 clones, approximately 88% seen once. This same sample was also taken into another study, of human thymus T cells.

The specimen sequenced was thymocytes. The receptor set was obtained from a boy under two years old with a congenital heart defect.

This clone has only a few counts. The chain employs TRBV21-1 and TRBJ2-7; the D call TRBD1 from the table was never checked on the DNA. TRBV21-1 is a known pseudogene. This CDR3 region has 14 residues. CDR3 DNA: TGTGCCAGCAGCAAAGGATCAGGGATCTACGAGCAGTACTTC. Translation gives CASSKGSGIYEQYF.

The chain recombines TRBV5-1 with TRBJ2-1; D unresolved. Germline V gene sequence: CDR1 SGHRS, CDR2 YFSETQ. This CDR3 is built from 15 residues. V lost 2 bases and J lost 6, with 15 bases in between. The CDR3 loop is CASSLWSETTNEQFF. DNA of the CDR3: TGCGCCAGCAGCTTATGGTCAGAAACAACCAATGAGCAGTTCTTC.

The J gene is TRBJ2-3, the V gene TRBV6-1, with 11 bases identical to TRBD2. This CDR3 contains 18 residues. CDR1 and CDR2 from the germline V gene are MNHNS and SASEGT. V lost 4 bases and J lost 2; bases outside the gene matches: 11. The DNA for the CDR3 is TGTGCCAGCAGTGTTATGACTAGCGGGGCGGGGCACACAGATACGCAGTATTTT. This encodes CASSVMTSGAGHTDTQYF.

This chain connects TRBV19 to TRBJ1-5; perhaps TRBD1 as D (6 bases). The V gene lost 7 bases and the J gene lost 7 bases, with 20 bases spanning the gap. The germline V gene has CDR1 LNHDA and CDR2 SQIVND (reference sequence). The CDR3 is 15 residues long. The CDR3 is CASISAGTLYQPQHF. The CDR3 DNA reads TGTGCCAGTATTAGTGCCGGGACATTATACCAGCCCCAGCATTTT.

This chain's CDR3 is CASSPMDSPSSYEQYF. In DNA, the CDR3 is TGTGCCAGCAGCCCCATGGACAGCCCGAGCTCCTACGAGCAGTACTTC. V gene TRBV11-2 combines with J gene TRBJ2-7; weak D call: TRBD1 (6 bases). Trimming removed 5 bases at V and 0 bases at J, with 17 bases between. This CDR3 is 16 amino acids long. Germline CDR1 and CDR2: SGHAT and FQNNGV.

CDR3 sequence: CASSLSGLAGTRPEQYF. CDR3 sequence (DNA): TGTGCCAGCTCACTATCGGGACTAGCGGGAACCCGTCCCGAGCAGTACTTC. The chain has TRBV18 and TRBJ2-7; 13 bases line up with TRBD2. Germline CDR1 KGHSH, CDR2 LQKENI. CDR3 length: 17 amino acids. With 4 bases clipped from V and 6 bases from J, the junction kept 12 bases outside the gene matches.

CDR3 sequence (DNA): TGTGCCAGCAGCTTAATCCTGACAGGGAGAGTAAACGAGCAGTACTTC. Its protein product is CASSLILTGRVNEQYF. The V and J genes are TRBV7-2 and TRBJ2-7, with 7 bases aligning to TRBD1. Trimming took 2 bases from V and 5 from J; bases not matched to a gene: 12. Germline V gene sequence: CDR1 SGHTA, CDR2 FQGNSA. This CDR3 is built from 16 residues.

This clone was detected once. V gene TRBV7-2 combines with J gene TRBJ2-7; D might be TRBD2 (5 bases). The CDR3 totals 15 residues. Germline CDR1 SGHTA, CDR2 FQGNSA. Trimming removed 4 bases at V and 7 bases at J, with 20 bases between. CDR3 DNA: TGTGCCAGCAGCTCCCCGGACTCGAAACGAGGAGAGCAGTACTTC. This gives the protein CASSSPDSKRGEQYF.

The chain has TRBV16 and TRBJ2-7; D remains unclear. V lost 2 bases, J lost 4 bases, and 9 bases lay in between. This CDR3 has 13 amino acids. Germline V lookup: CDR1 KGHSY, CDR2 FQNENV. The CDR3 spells CASSQGPKYEQYF. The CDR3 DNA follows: TGTGCCAGCAGCCAAGGGCCAAAGTACGAGCAGTACTTC.

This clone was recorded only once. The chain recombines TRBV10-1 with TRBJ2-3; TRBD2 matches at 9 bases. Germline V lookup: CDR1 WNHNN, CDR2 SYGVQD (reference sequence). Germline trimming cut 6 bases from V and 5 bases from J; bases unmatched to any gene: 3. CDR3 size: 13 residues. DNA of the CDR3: TGCGCCAGCAGCCTACTAGCGGGAGATACGCAGTATTTT. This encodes CASSLLAGDTQYF.

The CDR3: CASSLYRDRGLDTQYF. Here the CDR3 DNA reads TGCGCCAGCAGCCTATACCGGGACAGGGGGCTAGATACGCAGTATTTT. This rearrangement joins TRBV5-1 to TRBJ2-3; 12 bases are shared with TRBD1. V was pared by 4 bases and J by 5 bases, with 8 bases of the junction left unmatched. The CDR3 loop spans 16 amino acids. From germline, CDR1 is SGHRS and CDR2 YFSETQ.

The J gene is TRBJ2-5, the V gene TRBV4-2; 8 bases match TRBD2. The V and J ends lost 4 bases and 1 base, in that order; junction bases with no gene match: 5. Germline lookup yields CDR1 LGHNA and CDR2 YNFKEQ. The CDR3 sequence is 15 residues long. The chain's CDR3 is CASSPPLAAQETQYF. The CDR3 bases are TGTGCCAGCAGCCCTCCACTAGCGGCCCAAGAGACCCAGTACTTC.

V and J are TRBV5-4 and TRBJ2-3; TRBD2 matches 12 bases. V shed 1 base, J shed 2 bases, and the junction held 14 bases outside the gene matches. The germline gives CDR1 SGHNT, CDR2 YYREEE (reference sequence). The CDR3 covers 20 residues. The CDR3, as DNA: TGTGCCAGCAGCTTGCCACCCACTAGCGGGAGGCCTCACTACACAGATACGCAGTATTTT. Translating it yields CASSLPPTSGRPHYTDTQYF.